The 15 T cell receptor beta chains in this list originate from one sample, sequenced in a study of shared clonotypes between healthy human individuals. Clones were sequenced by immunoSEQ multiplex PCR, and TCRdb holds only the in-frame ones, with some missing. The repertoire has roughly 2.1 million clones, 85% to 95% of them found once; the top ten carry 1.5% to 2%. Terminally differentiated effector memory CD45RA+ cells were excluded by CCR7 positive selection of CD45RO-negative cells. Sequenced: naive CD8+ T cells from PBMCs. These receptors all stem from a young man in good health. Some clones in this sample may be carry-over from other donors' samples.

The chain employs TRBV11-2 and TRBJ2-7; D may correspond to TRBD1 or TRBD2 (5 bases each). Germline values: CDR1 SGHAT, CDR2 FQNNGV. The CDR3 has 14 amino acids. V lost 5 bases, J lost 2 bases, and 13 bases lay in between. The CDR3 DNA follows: TGTGCCAGCAGCGACCGGGACGGACCCTACGAGCAGTACTTC. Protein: CASSDRDGPYEQYF.

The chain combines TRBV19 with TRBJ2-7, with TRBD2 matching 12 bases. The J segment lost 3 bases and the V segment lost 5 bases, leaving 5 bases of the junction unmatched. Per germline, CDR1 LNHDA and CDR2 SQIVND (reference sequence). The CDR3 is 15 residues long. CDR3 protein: CASSSGLAGFYEQYF. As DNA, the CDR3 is TGTGCCAGTAGTTCCGGACTAGCGGGATTCTACGAGCAGTACTTC.

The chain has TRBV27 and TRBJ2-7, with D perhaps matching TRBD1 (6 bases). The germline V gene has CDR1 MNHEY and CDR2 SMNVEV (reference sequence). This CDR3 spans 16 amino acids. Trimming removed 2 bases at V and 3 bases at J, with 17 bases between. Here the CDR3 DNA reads TGTGCCAGCAGTTTAATTCGGACAGCCGGAGGCTACGAGCAGTACTTC. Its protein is CASSLIRTAGGYEQYF.

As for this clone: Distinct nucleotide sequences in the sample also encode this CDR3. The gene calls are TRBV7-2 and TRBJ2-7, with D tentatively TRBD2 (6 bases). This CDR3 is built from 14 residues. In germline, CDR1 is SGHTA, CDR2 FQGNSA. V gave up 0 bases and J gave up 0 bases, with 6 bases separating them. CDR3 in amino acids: CASSLAGGSYEQYF. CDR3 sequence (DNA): TGTGCCAGCAGCTTAGCCGGGGGCTCCTACGAGCAGTACTTC.

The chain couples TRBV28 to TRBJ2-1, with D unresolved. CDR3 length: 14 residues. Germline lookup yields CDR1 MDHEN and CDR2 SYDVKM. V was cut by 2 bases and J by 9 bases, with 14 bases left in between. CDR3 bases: TGTGCCAGCAGTTTACTGTACAGCAACCTTGAGCAGTTCTTC. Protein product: CASSLLYSNLEQFF.

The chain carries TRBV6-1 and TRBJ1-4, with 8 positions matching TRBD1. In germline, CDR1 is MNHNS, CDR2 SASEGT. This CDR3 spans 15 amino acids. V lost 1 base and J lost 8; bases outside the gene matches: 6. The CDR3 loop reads CASSEGTGWGEKLFF. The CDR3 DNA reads TGTGCCAGCAGTGAAGGGACAGGGTGGGGGGAAAAACTGTTTTTT.

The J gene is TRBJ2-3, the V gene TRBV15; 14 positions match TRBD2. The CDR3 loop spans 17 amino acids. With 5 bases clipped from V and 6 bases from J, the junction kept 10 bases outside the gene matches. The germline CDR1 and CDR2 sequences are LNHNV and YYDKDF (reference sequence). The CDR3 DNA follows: TGTGCCACCAGCCTTCGACTAGCGGGAGGGCCTAGGGATACGCAGTATTTT. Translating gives CATSLRLAGGPRDTQYF.

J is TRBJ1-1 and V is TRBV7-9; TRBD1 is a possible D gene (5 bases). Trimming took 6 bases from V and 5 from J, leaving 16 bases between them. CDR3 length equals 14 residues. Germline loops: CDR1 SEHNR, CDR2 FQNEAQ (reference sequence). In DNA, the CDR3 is TGTGCCAGCAGTTCAAGGGGCCAGTGGACTGAAGCTTTCTTT. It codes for CASSSRGQWTEAFF.

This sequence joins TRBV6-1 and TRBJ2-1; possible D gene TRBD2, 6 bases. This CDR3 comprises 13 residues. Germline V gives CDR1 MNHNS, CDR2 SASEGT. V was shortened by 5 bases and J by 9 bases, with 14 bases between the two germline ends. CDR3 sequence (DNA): TGTGCCAGCAGTCCCCCGGGACTCTTTGAGCAGTTCTTC. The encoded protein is CASSPPGLFEQFF.

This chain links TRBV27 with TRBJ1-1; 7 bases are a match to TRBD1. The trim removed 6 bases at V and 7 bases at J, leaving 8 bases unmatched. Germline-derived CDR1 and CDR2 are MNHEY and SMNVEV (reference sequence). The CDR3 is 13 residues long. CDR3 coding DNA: TGTGCCAGCAGCCGGGACAGCCCACTTGAAGCTTTCTTT. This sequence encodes CASSRDSPLEAFF.

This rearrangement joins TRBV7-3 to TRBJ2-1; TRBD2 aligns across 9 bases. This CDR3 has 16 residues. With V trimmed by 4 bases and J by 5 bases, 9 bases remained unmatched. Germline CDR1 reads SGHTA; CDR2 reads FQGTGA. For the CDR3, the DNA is TGTGCCAGCAGCTCGAACGAGGGACTAGCAAACAATGAGCAGTTCTTC. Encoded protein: CASSSNEGLANNEQFF.

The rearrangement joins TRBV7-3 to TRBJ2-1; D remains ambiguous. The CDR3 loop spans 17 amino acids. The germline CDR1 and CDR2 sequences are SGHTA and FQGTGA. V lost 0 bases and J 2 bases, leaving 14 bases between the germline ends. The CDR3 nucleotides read TGTGCCAGCAGCTTAACTGGATCCCTAACCCCCTACAATGAGCAGTTCTTC. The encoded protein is CASSLTGSLTPYNEQFF.

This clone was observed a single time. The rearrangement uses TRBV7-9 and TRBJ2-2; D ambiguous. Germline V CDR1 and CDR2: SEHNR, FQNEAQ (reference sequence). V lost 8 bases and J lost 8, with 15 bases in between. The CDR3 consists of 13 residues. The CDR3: CASGSPSLGELFF. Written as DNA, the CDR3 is TGTGCCAGCGGCAGCCCCAGTCTTGGGGAGCTGTTTTTT.

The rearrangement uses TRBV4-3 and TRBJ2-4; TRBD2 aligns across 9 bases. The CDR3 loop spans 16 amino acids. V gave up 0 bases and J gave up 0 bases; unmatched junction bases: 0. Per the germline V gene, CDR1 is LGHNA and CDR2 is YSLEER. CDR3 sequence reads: CASSQELAGAKNIQYF. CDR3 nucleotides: TGCGCCAGCAGCCAAGAACTAGCGGGAGCCAAAAACATTCAGTACTTC.

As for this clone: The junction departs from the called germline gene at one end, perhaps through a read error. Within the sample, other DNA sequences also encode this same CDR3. CDR3 loop: CASSHTRETQYF. In DNA, the CDR3 is TGTGCCAGCAGCCATACGAGAGAGACTCAGTACTTC. This rearrangement joins TRBV5-6 to TRBJ2-5; D unresolved. The CDR3 has 12 residues. Germline loops: CDR1 SGHDT, CDR2 YYEEEE.